A selection of T cell receptor beta chains follows, all from one sample in a study of T cells in Graves' hyperthyroidism and ophthalmopathy. TCRdb re-called the multiplex PCR reads through MiXCR, storing one row per CDR3 protein. The sample consists of about 200,000 distinct CDR3 sequences, approximately 17% of them appearing once. The sequencing input was blood. The receptors come from a man in his forties or fifties with Graves' hyperthyroidism. Each CDR3 is given with its conserved first and last residue. Fields, in order: clone size, J gene, V gene, D gene, CDR3 protein, CDR3 DNA. A D gene is named only where the DNA matches it firmly. Clone sizes are given selectively: once, few, many, or a class where the clone is expanded.

abundance: -
j_gene: TRBJ2-1
v_gene: TRBV6-2/TRBV6-3
d_gene: -
CDR3aa: CASSTTIATSWNNEQFF
CDR3nt: TGTGCCAGCAGTACCACCATAGCCACGTCATGGAACAATGAGCAGTTCTTC

abundance: -
j_gene: TRBJ2-1
v_gene: TRBV5-1
d_gene: TRBD2
CDR3aa: CASSLAASGLNEQFF
CDR3nt: TGCGCCAGCAGCTTGGCGGCTAGCGGGCTCAATGAGCAGTTCTTC

abundance: -
j_gene: TRBJ1-4
v_gene: TRBV5-1
d_gene: -
CDR3aa: CASSLVRGNEKLFF
CDR3nt: TGCGCCAGCAGCTTGGTGAGGGGGAATGAAAAACTGTTTTTT

abundance: many
j_gene: TRBJ2-7
v_gene: TRBV5-1
d_gene: -
CDR3aa: CASSLQGPTYEQYF
CDR3nt: TGCGCCAGCAGCTTGCAGGGACCTACCTACGAGCAGTACTTC

abundance: many
j_gene: TRBJ1-5
v_gene: TRBV12-3/TRBV12-4
d_gene: -
CDR3aa: CASSYSDTDNQPQHF
CDR3nt: TGTGCCAGCAGTTATTCGGACACGGACAATCAGCCCCAGCATTTT

abundance: many
j_gene: TRBJ2-3
v_gene: TRBV11-2
d_gene: -
CDR3aa: CASSLGTHTDTQYF
CDR3nt: TGTGCCAGCAGCTTAGGGACCCACACAGATACGCAGTATTTT

abundance: -
j_gene: TRBJ1-1
v_gene: TRBV3-1
d_gene: -
CDR3aa: CASSQAMNTEAFF
CDR3nt: TGTGCCAGCAGCCAAGCTATGAACACTGAAGCTTTCTTT

abundance: many
j_gene: TRBJ1-5
v_gene: TRBV10-3
d_gene: TRBD1
CDR3aa: CAISESTGRDQPQHF
CDR3nt: TGTGCCATCAGTGAGTCGACAGGGCGGGACCAGCCCCAGCATTTT

abundance: -
j_gene: TRBJ2-1
v_gene: TRBV28
d_gene: -
CDR3aa: CASSFSLRRVAHNEQFF
CDR3nt: TGTGCCAGCAGTTTTTCCCTTAGGAGAGTCGCCCACAATGAGCAGTTCTTC

abundance: few
j_gene: TRBJ2-7
v_gene: TRBV7-3
d_gene: -
CDR3aa: CASSLFPLRDPAKSSYEQYF
CDR3nt: TGTGCCAGCAGCTTATTTCCTTTGCGGGACCCTGCCAAGAGCTCCTACGAGCAGTACTTC

abundance: -
j_gene: TRBJ2-7
v_gene: TRBV6-1
d_gene: TRBD2
CDR3aa: CASSEDSSGSYEQYF
CDR3nt: TGTGCCAGCAGTGAAGATTCTAGCGGGAGTTACGAGCAGTACTTC

abundance: -
j_gene: TRBJ2-1
v_gene: TRBV10-3
d_gene: TRBD1
CDR3aa: CAIAGQVSYNEQFF
CDR3nt: TGTGCCATCGCTGGACAGGTGTCTTACAATGAGCAGTTCTTC

abundance: many
j_gene: TRBJ2-3
v_gene: TRBV25-1
d_gene: TRBD2
CDR3aa: CASSGGLAGRTDTQYF
CDR3nt: TGTGCCAGCAGTGGTGGACTAGCGGGGCGCACAGATACGCAGTATTTT

abundance: few
j_gene: TRBJ1-2
v_gene: TRBV5-4
d_gene: TRBD1
CDR3aa: CASSPGGTGGYTF
CDR3nt: TGTGCCAGCAGCCCAGGGGGCACGGGTGGCTACACCTTC

abundance: many
j_gene: TRBJ1-3
v_gene: TRBV12-3/TRBV12-4
d_gene: -
CDR3aa: CASSPPQGNIIYF
CDR3nt: TGTGCCAGCAGCCCCCCACAGGGTAACATCATATATTTT

abundance: many
j_gene: TRBJ2-1
v_gene: TRBV12-3/TRBV12-4
d_gene: -
CDR3aa: CASLGANEQFF
CDR3nt: TGTGCCAGTTTGGGTGCCAATGAGCAGTTCTTC

abundance: -
j_gene: TRBJ2-3
v_gene: TRBV20-1
d_gene: TRBD2
CDR3aa: CSVAGTSGDTQYF
CDR3nt: TGCAGTGTTGCCGGGACTAGCGGAGATACGCAGTATTTT

abundance: few
j_gene: TRBJ1-5
v_gene: TRBV19
d_gene: -
CDR3aa: CASSPGYKQPQHF
CDR3nt: TGTGCCAGTAGTCCAGGGTACAAGCAGCCCCAGCATTTT

abundance: -
j_gene: TRBJ2-3
v_gene: TRBV12-3/TRBV12-4
d_gene: -
CDR3aa: CASSLYRNIGIDTQYF
CDR3nt: TGTGCCAGCAGTTTGTACCGTAATATTGGGATAGATACGCAGTATTTT

abundance: -
j_gene: TRBJ2-1
v_gene: TRBV19
d_gene: -
CDR3aa: CASSIGYVEFWNEQFF
CDR3nt: TGTGCCAGTAGTATAGGCTACGTAGAATTCTGGAATGAGCAGTTCTTC

abundance: -
j_gene: TRBJ2-1
v_gene: TRBV6-1
d_gene: -
CDR3aa: CASKRSSYNEQFF
CDR3nt: TGTGCCAGCAAGCGGAGCTCCTACAATGAGCAGTTCTTC

abundance: many
j_gene: TRBJ2-3
v_gene: TRBV12-3/TRBV12-4
d_gene: TRBD2
CDR3aa: CASSPPPGLAGGPPDTQYF
CDR3nt: TGTGCCAGCAGTCCGCCCCCGGGACTAGCGGGAGGACCCCCGGATACGCAGTATTTT

abundance: few
j_gene: TRBJ1-4
v_gene: TRBV11-2
d_gene: -
CDR3aa: CASSLRQSREKLFF
CDR3nt: TGTGCCAGCAGCTTACGACAGTCGCGGGAAAAACTGTTTTTT

abundance: few
j_gene: TRBJ2-4
v_gene: TRBV2
d_gene: -
CDR3aa: CAMLTGTKNIQYF
CDR3nt: TGTGCCATGCTAACCGGGACTAAAAACATTCAGTACTTC

abundance: many
j_gene: TRBJ2-1
v_gene: TRBV3-1
d_gene: -
CDR3aa: CASSQEIYNEQFF
CDR3nt: TGTGCCAGCAGCCAAGAGATTTACAATGAGCAGTTCTTC

abundance: -
j_gene: TRBJ2-1
v_gene: TRBV12-3/TRBV12-4
d_gene: -
CDR3aa: CASSLGETSDEQFF
CDR3nt: TGTGCCAGCAGTTTAGGCGAGACCTCTGATGAGCAGTTCTTC

abundance: -
j_gene: TRBJ2-6
v_gene: TRBV10-2
d_gene: TRBD2
CDR3aa: CASHRGGSYSGANVLTF
CDR3nt: TGCGCCAGCCACCGCGGGGGGTCTTACTCTGGGGCCAACGTCCTGACTTTC

abundance: many
j_gene: TRBJ2-1
v_gene: TRBV28
d_gene: -
CDR3aa: CASSLDSESSYNEQFF
CDR3nt: TGTGCCAGCAGTTTAGACTCAGAGAGTAGTTACAATGAGCAGTTCTTC

abundance: many
j_gene: TRBJ1-1
v_gene: TRBV30
d_gene: -
CDR3aa: CAWSEVRTEAFF
CDR3nt: TGTGCCTGGAGTGAGGTTCGCACTGAAGCTTTCTTT

abundance: -
j_gene: TRBJ2-3
v_gene: TRBV19
d_gene: TRBD2
CDR3aa: CASLRRAGVTDTQYF
CDR3nt: TGTGCCAGCCTCCGGAGAGCGGGAGTCACAGATACGCAGTATTTT

abundance: few
j_gene: TRBJ2-5
v_gene: TRBV7-9
d_gene: -
CDR3aa: CASSTPGIRETQYF
CDR3nt: TGTGCCAGCAGCACCCCTGGTATACGAGAGACCCAGTACTTC

abundance: -
j_gene: TRBJ1-1
v_gene: TRBV27
d_gene: -
CDR3aa: CASSPLPHRNTEAFF
CDR3nt: TGTGCCAGCAGTCCACTACCCCACCGGAACACTGAAGCTTTCTTT

abundance: few
j_gene: TRBJ2-7
v_gene: TRBV9
d_gene: TRBD1
CDR3aa: CASSPSTGSAEQYF
CDR3nt: TGTGCCAGCAGCCCCTCGACAGGGTCTGCCGAGCAGTACTTC

abundance: few
j_gene: TRBJ1-5
v_gene: TRBV30
d_gene: -
CDR3aa: CAWSATGFNQPQHF
CDR3nt: TGTGCCTGGAGTGCTACAGGGTTCAATCAGCCCCAGCATTTT

abundance: many
j_gene: TRBJ2-7
v_gene: TRBV7-2
d_gene: -
CDR3aa: CASSLQVADRSFFFYEQYF
CDR3nt: TGTGCCAGCAGCTTACAGGTAGCGGACAGATCGTTTTTTTTCTACGAGCAGTACTTC

abundance: many
j_gene: TRBJ1-2
v_gene: TRBV6-2/TRBV6-3
d_gene: -
CDR3aa: CASSPTGGNYGYTF
CDR3nt: TGTGCCAGCAGCCCGACAGGCGGGAACTATGGCTACACCTTC

abundance: many
j_gene: TRBJ1-2
v_gene: TRBV5-1
d_gene: TRBD1
CDR3aa: CASSPLTGEGYTF
CDR3nt: TGCGCCAGCAGCCCGCTGACAGGGGAGGGCTACACCTTC

abundance: many
j_gene: TRBJ2-3
v_gene: TRBV18
d_gene: TRBD2
CDR3aa: CASSRTSGSRDTQYF
CDR3nt: TGTGCCAGCTCCCGCACTAGCGGGAGTCGTGATACGCAGTATTTT

abundance: many
j_gene: TRBJ2-3
v_gene: TRBV2
d_gene: TRBD2
CDR3aa: CASSGVTSGFTDTQYF
CDR3nt: TGTGCCAGCAGTGGCGTGACTAGCGGGTTTACAGATACGCAGTATTTT

abundance: many
j_gene: TRBJ2-7
v_gene: TRBV7-3
d_gene: TRBD2
CDR3aa: CASSKGLGVDEQYF
CDR3nt: TGTGCCAGCAGCAAAGGACTAGGGGTCGACGAGCAGTACTTC